The clone carrying this T cell receptor (beta chain) was observed a single time. Its specificity is not known. This entry belongs to a study of T-cell memory formation after mild COVID-19. TCR alpha and TCR beta cDNA libraries with sample barcodes and UMIs came from 5'RACE using constant-segment primers. Each CDR3 protein gets one entry after TCRdb re-called the 5' RACE reads with MiXCR. Of 290,000 or so distinct CDR3 sequences listed, less than 20% are singletons. General study findings and limits: The finding that pre-infection memory included some responding clones suggested that cross-reactive memory joined.

The CDR3 loop spans 14 amino acids. Trimming left V 2 bases short and J 5 bases short, with 7 bases between. Per the germline V gene, CDR1 is MNHNY and CDR2 is SVGAGI (reference sequence). V and J are TRBV6-6 and TRBJ1-6, with a tentative D call TRBD1 (5 bases). The sample consisted of PBMCs or a T cell subset sorted from them (not recorded which). This TCR came from a man younger than 30 who had mild COVID-19 (a few samples of this study predate the infection). Cell type and time point are not known. CDR3: CASSYRGDNSPLHF. Written as DNA, the CDR3 is TGTGCCAGCAGTTACAGGGGCGATAATTCACCCCTCCACTTT.